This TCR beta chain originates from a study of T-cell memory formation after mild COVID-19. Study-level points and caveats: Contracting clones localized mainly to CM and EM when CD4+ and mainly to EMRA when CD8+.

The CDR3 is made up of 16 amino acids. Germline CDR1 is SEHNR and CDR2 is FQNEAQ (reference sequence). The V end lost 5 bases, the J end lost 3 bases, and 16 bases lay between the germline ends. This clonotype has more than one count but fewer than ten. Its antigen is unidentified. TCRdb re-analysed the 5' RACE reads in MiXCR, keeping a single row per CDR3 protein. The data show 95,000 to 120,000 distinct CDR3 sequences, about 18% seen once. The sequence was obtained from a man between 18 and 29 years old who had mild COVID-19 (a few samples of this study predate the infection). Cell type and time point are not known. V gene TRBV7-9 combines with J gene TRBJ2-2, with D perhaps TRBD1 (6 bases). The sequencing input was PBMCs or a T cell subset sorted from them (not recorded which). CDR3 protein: CASSPQGLVDTGELFF. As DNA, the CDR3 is TGTGCCAGCAGCCCCCAGGGGCTAGTAGACACCGGGGAGCTGTTTTTT.